This T cell receptor (beta chain) derives from a study of blood T cell repertoires in COVID-19. Across the whole study: Sources were T cells, B-cell-depleted T cells, or PBMCs; the material itself was cDNA or gDNA.

This clone has just a few counts. The assay was immunoSEQ multiplex PCR, and TCRdb's table has in-frame clones only and misses some. The sample includes roughly 230,000 clones, roughly 86% of them seen just once. Trimming took 4 bases from V and 4 from J; bases not matched to a gene: 21. This CDR3 region has 19 residues. Germline assignment: CDR1 SGHRS and CDR2 YFSETQ. The sequence came from a human donor in a cohort sampled during active COVID-19. The J gene is TRBJ2-3, the V gene TRBV5-1; TRBD2 aligns across 7 bases. Sequenced sample: peripheral blood. The CDR3 DNA reads as TGCGCCAGCAGCCATCTAGGCGGTTCCGGCGGGAGAATCGCAGATACGCAGTATTTT. This gives the protein CASSHLGGSGGRIADTQYF.